The next 29 T cell receptor beta chains were all read from a single sample in a study of cytomegalovirus exposure and HLA in healthy donors. A multiplex PCR was run with 60 Vbeta primers and 13 Jbeta primers. Sequenced by immunoSEQ multiplex PCR; TCRdb stores in-frame clones only, minus some. The sample has about 100,000 clones, 70% to 80% seen once. Material: PBMCs. These receptors originate from a man between 45 and 60 years old in good health and CMV-seropositive.

The chain couples TRBV6-5 to TRBJ2-7, with a possible D match to TRBD2 (6 bases). This CDR3 spans 13 amino acids. Germline-derived CDR1 and CDR2 are MNHEY and SVGAGI. V was cut by 5 bases and J by 7 bases, with 15 bases left in between. CDR3: CASSTHGAGEQYF. CDR3 DNA sequence: TGTGCCAGCAGTACGCACGGGGCGGGGGAGCAGTACTTC.

The V call is TRBV6-6, the J call TRBJ2-1, with a tentative D call TRBD2 (5 bases). CDR3 size: 12 residues. The germline V gene encodes CDR1 MNHNY and CDR2 SVGAGI (reference sequence). V lost 5 bases and J 6 bases, leaving 8 bases between the germline ends. CDR3 sequence (DNA): TGTGCCAGCAGTCTAGAGGGCAATGAGCAGTTCTTC. Protein sequence: CASSLEGNEQFF.

This clone was detected only a few times. V gene TRBV4-1 combines with J gene TRBJ2-1, with 8 bases matching TRBD2. The CDR3 consists of 16 residues. V shed 1 base and J 2 bases; nucleotides not matched to a gene: 4. Germline values: CDR1 MGHRA, CDR2 YSYEKL. Here the CDR3 reads CASSQVDGGAYNEQFF. The CDR3 nucleotides read TGCGCCAGCAGCCAAGTTGACGGGGGGGCCTACAATGAGCAGTTCTTC.

This clone was detected once. The chain combines TRBV19 with TRBJ1-5; D gene unclear. This CDR3 comprises 12 residues. Germline V gene lookup returns CDR1 LNHDA and CDR2 SQIVND (reference sequence). Trimming left V 1 base short and J 6 bases short, with 4 bases between. CDR3 in DNA: TGTGCCAGTAGTATAGGAGGTCAGCCCCAGCATTTT. Amino acid sequence: CASSIGGQPQHF. Filled out from reference TRBV19 and TRBJ1-5, the complete variable domain reads DGGITQSPKYLFRKEGQNVTLSCEQNLNHDAMYWYRQDPGQGLRLIYYSQIVNDFQKGDIAEGYSVSREKKESFPLTVTSAQKNPTAFYLCASSIGGQPQHFGDGTRLSIL.

V and J are TRBV21-1 and TRBJ2-7; TRBD2 was called by the table and not checked on the DNA. TRBV21-1 is labeled a pseudogene. The CDR3 loop spans 13 amino acids. The CDR3 here is CARRDPLSYEQYF. As DNA, the CDR3 is TGTGCCAGGCGGGACCCGCTCTCCTACGAGCAGTACTTC.

CDR3 region: CASSSGLAGNEQFF. In DNA form, the CDR3 reads TGCGCCAGCAGCTCCGGACTAGCCGGGAATGAGCAGTTCTTC. The chain has TRBV5-1 and TRBJ2-1; TRBD2 matches at 8 bases. V shed 3 bases, J shed 7 bases, and the junction held 6 bases outside the gene matches. Germline CDR1 and CDR2: SGHRS and YFSETQ. The CDR3 has 14 amino acids.

The count of this clone is one. This chain uses TRBV2 with TRBJ2-3, with D perhaps TRBD2 (6 bases). The CDR3 runs to 15 residues. The V end was cut by 0 bases, the J end by 1 base, with 8 bases between. The germline V gene has CDR1 SNHLY and CDR2 FYNNEI. The DNA for the CDR3 is TGTGCCAGCAGTGAAGCGCGGAGGGGCACAGATACGCAGTATTTT. The encoded protein is CASSEARRGTDTQYF.

This clone was picked up a small number of times. The CDR3 is CASSTHPSGQETQYF. The CDR3 DNA reads as TGCGCCAGCAGCACCCACCCGAGCGGCCAAGAGACCCAGTACTTC. This chain uses TRBV5-1 with TRBJ2-5, with D possibly TRBD2 on 5 matching bases. Trimming left V 4 bases short and J 1 base short, with 14 bases between. CDR1 and CDR2 from the germline V gene are SGHRS and YFSETQ. The CDR3 runs to 15 residues. Full variable domain (outside the CDR3, taken from reference TRBV5-1 and TRBJ2-5): KAGVTQTPRYLIKTRGQQVTLSCSPISGHRSVSWYQQTPGQGLQFLFEYFSETQRNKGNFPGRFSGRQFSNSRSEMNVSTLELGDSALYLCASSTHPSGQETQYFGPGTRLLVL.

The rearrangement joins TRBV9 to TRBJ1-2; TRBD1 is a possible D gene (6 bases). Germline lookup yields CDR1 SGDLS and CDR2 YYNGEE. Trimming left V 4 bases short and J 10 bases short, with 17 bases between. This CDR3 has 13 residues. CDR3 DNA: TGTGCCAGCAGCCTCCCGCCGGGACAACACTACACCTTC. Translated, it gives CASSLPPGQHYTF. The whole variable domain, filled in from reference TRBV9 and TRBJ1-2, reads DSGVTQTPKHLITATGQRVTLRCSPRSGDLSVYWYQQSLDQGLQFLIQYYNGEERAKGNILERFSAQQFPDLHSELNLSSLELGDSALYFCASSLPPGQHYTFGSGTRLTVV.

The rearrangement uses TRBV4-2 and TRBJ1-2; 9 bases are shared with TRBD1. Germline V lookup: CDR1 LGHNA, CDR2 YNFKEQ. This CDR3 comprises 14 residues. Losses at the gene ends were 1 base for V and 5 bases for J; bases not matched to a gene: 2. CDR3 amino acids: CASSQGDREYGYTF. As DNA, the CDR3 is TGTGCCAGCAGCCAAGGGGACAGGGAGTATGGCTACACCTTC.

The chain links TRBV9 to TRBJ2-1; 12 bases match TRBD2. The CDR3 contains 18 residues. J gave up 6 bases and V 1 base, and 11 bases lay outside the gene matches. Germline CDR1 and CDR2: SGDLS and YYNGEE. CDR3 sequence (DNA): TGTGCCAGCAGCGTACGTCTGACTAGCGGGAGATCGGGCAATGAGCAGTTCTTC. Translated, it gives CASSVRLTSGRSGNEQFF. Based on the CDR3 plus reference TRBV9 and TRBJ2-1, the full variable domain is DSGVTQTPKHLITATGQRVTLRCSPRSGDLSVYWYQQSLDQGLQFLIQYYNGEERAKGNILERFSAQQFPDLHSELNLSSLELGDSALYFCASSVRLTSGRSGNEQFFGPGTRLTVL.

The chain couples TRBV27 to TRBJ1-1; a possible D gene is TRBD1 (5 bases). Germline V gene sequence: CDR1 MNHEY, CDR2 SMNVEV (reference sequence). V was cut by 0 bases and J by 5 bases, with 13 bases left in between. This CDR3 spans 15 amino acids. The CDR3, as DNA: TGTGCCAGCAGTTTATCCCGGGGGGGGTTGACTGAAGCTTTCTTT. Its translation: CASSLSRGGLTEAFF.

The chain recombines TRBV6-4 with TRBJ2-5, with no clear D. The CDR3 consists of 13 residues. The ends were cut back, 4 bases at V and 4 bases at J, with 10 bases in the middle. From germline, CDR1 is MRHNA and CDR2 SNTAGT. The CDR3 DNA sequence: TGTGCCAGCAGTGGGGCCCTGGGAGAGACCCAGTACTTC. Translation gives CASSGALGETQYF.

The chain employs TRBV6-6 and TRBJ2-7; 11 nucleotides match TRBD2. Per the germline V gene, CDR1 is MNHNY and CDR2 is SVGAGI (reference sequence). The V gene end was trimmed by 7 bases and the J gene end by 0 bases; junction bases not matched to a gene: 8. The CDR3 length is 16 residues. The CDR3 protein is CASTLAGGRSSYEQYF. The CDR3, as DNA: TGTGCCAGCACCCTAGCGGGAGGCCGTAGCTCCTACGAGCAGTACTTC.

V usage is TRBV7-2 and J usage is TRBJ1-2; 7 bases are a match to TRBD1. Germline CDR1 reads SGHTA; CDR2 reads FQGNSA. The J segment lost 8 bases and the V segment lost 5 bases, leaving 11 bases of the junction unmatched. The CDR3 covers 14 residues. DNA of the CDR3: TGTGCCAGCAGCCGGCCGCCGACAGGGTCGGGCTACACCTTC. This translates into CASSRPPTGSGYTF. The entire variable domain, with the rest obtained from reference TRBV7-2 and TRBJ1-2, is as follows: GAGVSQSPSNKVTEKGKDVELRCDPISGHTALYWYRQSLGQGLEFLIYFQGNSAPDKSGLPSDRFSAERTGGSVSTLTIQRTQQEDSAVYLCASSRPPTGSGYTFGSGTRLTVV.

The rearrangement links TRBV6-1 to TRBJ1-4, with D perhaps TRBD1 (6 bases). The CDR3 is 13 residues long. Germline V gene sequence: CDR1 MNHNS, CDR2 SASEGT. Trimming left V 10 bases short and J 4 bases short, with 13 bases between. The CDR3 bases are TGTGCCACCGACGGACAGCTTAATGAAAAACTGTTTTTT. The encoded protein is CATDGQLNEKLFF.

J is TRBJ2-5 and V is TRBV29-1, with D unclear. V shed 3 bases and J shed 2 bases, with 10 bases lying between them. Germline V gene sequence: CDR1 SQVTM, CDR2 ANQGSEA. The length of the CDR3 is 13 residues. CDR3 sequence reads: CSVELYEQETQYF. The CDR3 bases are TGCAGCGTTGAGCTCTATGAACAAGAGACCCAGTACTTC.

This clone is a singleton in its sample. The chain links TRBV6-5 to TRBJ1-1, with TRBD1 as a possible D gene (6 bases). Germline lookup yields CDR1 MNHEY and CDR2 SVGAGI. The CDR3 runs 16 residues. V lost 0 bases and J lost 9, with 20 bases in between. The chain's CDR3 is CASSYSRGGVFGKAFF. Here the CDR3 DNA reads TGTGCCAGCAGTTACTCGCGGGGGGGCGTTTTCGGAAAAGCTTTCTTT.

J is TRBJ2-1 and V is TRBV2; no reliable D call. V lost 5 bases and J 3 bases, leaving 11 bases between the germline ends. The CDR3 spans 14 residues. Germline V gene data show CDR1 as SNHLY and CDR2 as FYNNEI. CDR3 amino acids: CASSSLASYNEQFF. The CDR3 nucleotides read TGTGCCAGCAGTTCCCTTGCTAGCTACAATGAGCAGTTCTTC.

The V and J genes are TRBV2 and TRBJ1-1; the D gene is possibly TRBD1 (5 bases). V gave up 6 bases and J gave up 3 bases, with 17 bases separating them. Germline loops: CDR1 SNHLY, CDR2 FYNNEI. The length of the CDR3 is 15 residues. In DNA form, the CDR3 reads TGTGCCAGCAGAGTGGGGGGGGTGGGAGACACTGAAGCTTTCTTT. It is translated as CASRVGGVGDTEAFF.

Comment on this clone: One end of the junction is discordant with germline, which a read error may explain. The rearrangement uses TRBV5-1 and TRBJ2-6, with D possibly TRBD1 on 5 matching bases. The CDR3 has 14 amino acids. Germline CDR1 and CDR2: SGHRS and YFSETQ. The CDR3 nucleotides are TGCGCCAGCAGCTTGGCGTCTGGGGCCAACGGCCTGACTTTC. Translated, it gives CASSLASGANGLTF. Variable domain in full (rest from reference TRBV5-1 and TRBJ2-6): KAGVTQTPRYLIKTRGQQVTLSCSPISGHRSVSWYQQTPGQGLQFLFEYFSETQRNKGNFPGRFSGRQFSNSRSEMNVSTLELGDSALYLCASSLASGANGLTFGAGSRLTVL.

This sequence joins TRBV13 and TRBJ1-1, with D uncertain. The germline V and J ends were trimmed by 0 bases and 4 bases, with 6 bases remaining between them. CDR3 length: 13 residues. In germline, CDR1 is PRHDT, CDR2 FYEKMQ (reference sequence). The CDR3 DNA is TGTGCCAGCAGCTTAGGACGGAGCACTGAAGCTTTCTTT. It yields the protein CASSLGRSTEAFF. Full variable domain (remainder filled in from reference TRBV13 and TRBJ1-1): AAGVIQSPRHLIKEKRETATLKCYPIPRHDTVYWYQQGPGQDPQFLISFYEKMQSDKGSIPDRFSAQQFSDYHSELNMSSLELGDSALYFCASSLGRSTEAFFGQGTRLTVV.

This clone was recorded only once. The rearrangement links TRBV6-1 to TRBJ2-7, with 9 bases matching TRBD2. Trimming cost V 5 bases and J 3 bases; bases outside gene matches: 5. Per the germline V gene, CDR1 is MNHNS and CDR2 is SASEGT. The CDR3 spans 14 residues. CDR3 in DNA: TGTGCCAGCAGTTTGACTAGCGGCTTCTACGAGCAGTACTTC. Protein sequence: CASSLTSGFYEQYF.

This chain links TRBV12-5 with TRBJ1-2, with 9 bases matching TRBD1. Germline lookup yields CDR1 LGHNT and CDR2 FRNRAP. The CDR3 has 18 amino acids. The J segment lost 2 bases and the V segment lost 0 bases, leaving 10 bases of the junction unmatched. The CDR3 region has the DNA TGTGCTAGTGGTTTGGTACACCCGGGACAGGGTGGAAACTATGGCTACACCTTC. Protein: CASGLVHPGQGGNYGYTF.

The rearrangement uses TRBV5-4 and TRBJ2-2; perhaps TRBD2 as D (6 bases). The V gene lost 4 bases and the J gene lost 2 bases, with 15 bases spanning the gap. CDR1 is SGHNT, CDR2 YYREEE, per germline (reference sequence). The CDR3 loop spans 16 amino acids. DNA for the CDR3: TGTGCCAGCAGCCCCCGGAGGGGTGCAAACACCGGGGAGCTGTTTTTT. This codes for CASSPRRGANTGELFF.

The chain links TRBV27 to TRBJ1-1; possible D gene TRBD1, 6 bases. Germline CDR1 reads MNHEY; CDR2 reads SMNVEV (reference sequence). The CDR3 spans 12 residues. Trimming took 6 bases from V and 11 from J, leaving 16 bases between them. DNA of the CDR3: TGTGCCAGCAGCGAGATAGGGGGTACTGCTTTCTTT. Amino acids: CASSEIGGTAFF.

The rearrangement uses TRBV5-4 and TRBJ1-1; D gene unclear. CDR1 is SGHNT, CDR2 YYREEE, per germline (reference sequence). The CDR3 length is 13 residues. V lost 5 bases to trimming and J lost 2 bases, with 10 bases between them. This CDR3 reads CASRAEVNTEAFF. The DNA for the CDR3 is TGTGCCAGCAGAGCGGAGGTAAACACTGAAGCTTTCTTT.

The rearrangement links TRBV12-5 to TRBJ2-4; D is unresolved. This CDR3 has 16 amino acids. Germline-derived CDR1 and CDR2 are LGHNT and FRNRAP. Trimming pared 6 bases from V and 0 bases from J, leaving 15 bases between. The CDR3 reads CASGPALGLAKNIQYF. As DNA, the CDR3 is TGTGCTAGTGGCCCCGCCCTTGGGCTAGCCAAAAACATTCAGTACTTC.

The chain employs TRBV29-1 and TRBJ2-1, with D uncertain. V was shortened by 1 base and J by 0 bases, with 7 bases between the two germline ends. Germline values: CDR1 SQVTM, CDR2 ANQGSEA. There are 14 residues in the CDR3. CDR3 DNA sequence: TGCAGCGTTGAAGGGTTCAGCTCCTACAATGAGCAGTTCTTC. As protein: CSVEGFSSYNEQFF.